One sample yielded the 30 T cell receptor beta chains listed below, sequenced in a study of shared clonotypes between healthy human individuals. TCRdb's copy holds only in-frame clones and misses some; the assay was immunoSEQ multiplex PCR. The table lists around 2,100,000 clones, about 95% of them singletons. Naive CD8 cells lacked CD45RO, underwent positive selection for CCR7 and left out terminally differentiated effector memory CD45RA+ cells. The sample consisted of naive CD8+ T cells sorted from blood. The receptors stem from a man younger than 35 in good health.

With regard to this clone: Other DNA sequences in this sample translate to the same CDR3. The chain couples TRBV7-9 to TRBJ2-7; 8 bases are a match to TRBD1. The CDR3 is 14 residues long. Trimming at V came to 4 bases and at J to 3 bases, leaving 5 bases not matched to a gene. The germline CDR1 and CDR2 sequences are SEHNR and FQNEAQ (reference sequence). Here the CDR3 reads CASSYGGQGYEQYF. CDR3 DNA sequence: TGTGCCAGCAGCTACGGTGGACAGGGCTACGAGCAGTACTTC.

The chain uses TRBV27 and TRBJ1-2; 8 nucleotides align to TRBD1. The CDR3 consists of 13 residues. V dropped 6 bases and J dropped 7; count of bases not matched to a gene: 7. Per the germline V gene, CDR1 is MNHEY and CDR2 is SMNVEV (reference sequence). The CDR3 protein is CASSPLTGVGYTF. CDR3 bases: TGTGCCAGCAGCCCTCTGACAGGGGTTGGCTACACCTTC.

The chain employs TRBV6-5 and TRBJ2-2; possible D gene TRBD2, 5 bases. The V gene's germline CDR1 is MNHEY and CDR2 SVGAGI. CDR3 length: 15 residues. V dropped 5 bases and J dropped 0 bases, with 10 bases sitting between them. The CDR3 protein is CASSPLEANTGELFF. The CDR3 DNA reads TGTGCCAGCAGTCCTCTGGAGGCGAACACCGGGGAGCTGTTTTTT.

This clone was seen a single time. The chain couples TRBV7-9 to TRBJ2-1, with 13 nucleotides matching TRBD2. This CDR3 contains 19 residues. In germline, CDR1 is SEHNR, CDR2 FQNEAQ (reference sequence). The V segment lost 5 bases and the J segment 4 bases; nucleotides outside the gene matches: 14. CDR3 region: CASSPELAGGFSHYNEQFF. The CDR3 DNA follows: TGTGCCAGCAGCCCAGAACTAGCGGGGGGGTTTAGTCATTACAATGAGCAGTTCTTC. The entire variable domain, with the rest obtained from reference TRBV7-9 and TRBJ2-1, is as follows: DTGVSQNPRHKITKRGQNVTFRCDPISEHNRLYWYRQTLGQGPEFLTYFQNEAQLEKSRLLSDRFSAERPKGSFSTLEIQRTEQGDSAMYLCASSPELAGGFSHYNEQFFGPGTRLTVL.

The sample holds one count of this clone. The chain recombines TRBV9 with TRBJ2-7; 10 bases fit TRBD2. Germline CDR1 SGDLS, CDR2 YYNGEE. The CDR3 is 15 amino acids. With V trimmed by 3 bases and J by 5 bases, 8 bases remained unmatched. The CDR3 DNA sequence: TGTGCCAGCAGCGGAGCTAGCGGGGGATACGACGAGCAGTACTTC. Its translation is CASSGASGGYDEQYF.

J is TRBJ2-2 and V is TRBV10-3; D is perhaps TRBD1 (6 bases). The length of the CDR3 is 17 residues. Trimming left V 0 bases short and J 6 bases short, with 17 bases between. The germline V gene encodes CDR1 ENHRY and CDR2 SYGVKD. The CDR3 region has the DNA TGTGCCATCAGTGAGTCGAACGGGGACACTGGCGCCGGGGAGCTGTTTTTT. This codes for CAISESNGDTGAGELFF.

The V call is TRBV19, the J call TRBJ1-3; TRBD1 might be the D (5 bases). This CDR3 comprises 12 residues. The ends were cut back, 7 bases at V and 15 bases at J, with 19 bases in the middle. Germline-derived CDR1 and CDR2 are LNHDA and SQIVND (reference sequence). Written as DNA, the CDR3 is TGTGCCAGTACGACGTCGCGGGGCCGGAAATATTTT. This sequence encodes CASTTSRGRKYF.

J is TRBJ2-3 and V is TRBV4-1; 11 bases agree with TRBD2. Germline V gene data show CDR1 as MGHRA and CDR2 as YSYEKL. V shed 3 bases and J 6 bases; nucleotides not matched to a gene: 5. The CDR3 spans 15 residues. The CDR3 protein is CASSQGTSGGDTQYF. The DNA of the CDR3 is TGCGCCAGCAGCCAGGGGACTAGCGGAGGTGATACGCAGTATTTT.

The chain is built from TRBV6-1 and TRBJ1-6; D is unresolved. Germline values: CDR1 MNHNS, CDR2 SASEGT. V was clipped by 7 bases and J by 7 bases, with 5 bases between them. The CDR3 has 11 amino acids. The CDR3 DNA follows: TGTGCCAGCACTATCAATTCACCCCTCCACTTT. Translating it yields CASTINSPLHF.

The rearrangement links TRBV7-9 to TRBJ2-7; possibly TRBD2 for D (5 bases). The CDR3 is made up of 14 amino acids. Trimming left V 4 bases short and J 2 bases short, with 12 bases between. The germline gives CDR1 SEHNR, CDR2 FQNEAQ (reference sequence). CDR3 amino acids: CASSSPRRAYEQYF. The DNA of the CDR3 is TGTGCCAGCAGCTCCCCTCGGCGGGCCTACGAGCAGTACTTC.

This chain connects TRBV6-5 to TRBJ2-4; D is perhaps TRBD1 or TRBD2 (5 bases each). Germline V gene lookup returns CDR1 MNHEY and CDR2 SVGAGI. This CDR3 has 15 amino acids. V lost 0 bases and J lost 1, with 7 bases in between. CDR3 sequence: CASSYSWGAKNIQYF. CDR3 in DNA: TGTGCCAGCAGTTACTCATGGGGGGCCAAAAACATTCAGTACTTC.

A word on this clone: This sequence may be a read error, since a much larger clone differs from it by one base. This sample also contains other DNA sequences that code for the same CDR3. The gene calls are TRBV5-4 and TRBJ2-7; D not certain. The V gene lost 0 bases and the J gene lost 3 bases, with 7 bases spanning the gap. Germline lookup yields CDR1 SGHNT and CDR2 YYREEE (reference sequence). CDR3 size: 13 residues. The CDR3 region is CASSLGHGYEQYF. As DNA, the CDR3 is TGTGCCAGCAGCTTGGGACACGGCTACGAGCAGTACTTC. Using reference TRBV5-4 and TRBJ2-7 for the parts outside the CDR3, the full variable domain is ETGVTQSPTHLIKTRGQQVTLRCSSQSGHNTVSWYQQALGQGPQFIFQYYREEENGRGNFPPRFSGLQFPNYSSELNVNALELDDSALYLCASSLGHGYEQYFGPGTRLTVT.

V gene TRBV5-1 combines with J gene TRBJ2-5, with unresolved D. Germline V gene lookup returns CDR1 SGHRS and CDR2 YFSETQ. V was pared by 1 base and J by 0 bases, with 7 bases between. The CDR3 covers 14 residues. CDR3 in DNA: TGCGCCAGCAGCTTGCCGGCGTACCAAGAGACCCAGTACTTC. Amino acid sequence: CASSLPAYQETQYF.

The chain employs TRBV6-1 and TRBJ2-4; 8 bases are a match to TRBD1. The CDR3 is 15 amino acids. V gave up 2 bases and J gave up 8 bases; unmatched junction bases: 8. Germline V gene lookup returns CDR1 MNHNS and CDR2 SASEGT. CDR3 loop: CASSELQGATDIQYF. In nucleotides, the CDR3 is TGTGCCAGCAGTGAACTGCAGGGGGCGACGGACATTCAGTACTTC.

This clone was counted a single time. V gene TRBV7-9 combines with J gene TRBJ2-2; 7 bases align to TRBD1. Unmatched junction bases numbered 15, after V lost 5 bases and J lost 3 bases. The germline V gene has CDR1 SEHNR and CDR2 FQNEAQ (reference sequence). CDR3 size: 18 residues. CDR3 region: CASSPFTHRGLDTGELFF. As DNA, the CDR3 is TGTGCCAGCAGCCCCTTTACCCATAGGGGGCTGGACACCGGGGAGCTGTTTTTT.

This sequence joins TRBV10-3 and TRBJ2-7; no definite D call. This CDR3 region has 14 residues. The germline gives CDR1 ENHRY, CDR2 SYGVKD. Trimming left V 0 bases short and J 3 bases short, with 9 bases between. The CDR3 region has the DNA TGTGCCATCAGTGAGTCGAACAGTATCTACGAGCAGTACTTC. It yields the protein CAISESNSIYEQYF.

The rearrangement joins TRBV6-1 to TRBJ2-7; D is perhaps TRBD1 or TRBD2 (5 bases each). The CDR3 has 13 amino acids. Per the germline V gene, CDR1 is MNHNS and CDR2 is SASEGT. V gave up 4 bases and J gave up 4 bases, with 11 bases separating them. The CDR3 sequence: CASSGGFRYEQYF. In nucleotides, the CDR3 is TGTGCCAGCAGTGGGGGGTTTCGGTACGAGCAGTACTTC.

This clone was counted once. This chain uses TRBV7-9 with TRBJ2-7, with 7 bases that match TRBD2. Per the germline V gene, CDR1 is SEHNR and CDR2 is FQNEAQ (reference sequence). With V trimmed by 5 bases and J by 4 bases, 11 bases remained unmatched. This CDR3 spans 15 amino acids. The CDR3 loop reads CASSTLTGGEYEQYF. CDR3 in DNA: TGTGCCAGCAGCACACTAACGGGAGGAGAATACGAGCAGTACTTC.

The chain is built from TRBV27 and TRBJ2-3, with 11 bases fitting TRBD1. Looked up from germline, CDR1 is MNHEY and CDR2 is SMNVEV (reference sequence). V was pared by 5 bases and J by 4 bases, with 11 bases of the junction left unmatched. The CDR3 has 17 amino acids. The CDR3 DNA reads as TGTGCCAGCAGTCCTACGGCTGGGACAGGGGGGTCAGATACGCAGTATTTT. It translates to CASSPTAGTGGSDTQYF.

This rearrangement joins TRBV30 to TRBJ1-1; D is unclear. The CDR3 extends over 11 amino acids. In germline, CDR1 is GTSNPN, CDR2 SVGIG (reference sequence). V lost 3 bases and J 1 base, leaving 3 bases between the germline ends. The CDR3 loop reads CAWRQNTEAFF. DNA of the CDR3: TGTGCCTGGAGACAGAACACTGAAGCTTTCTTT.

The V call is TRBV4-1, the J call TRBJ2-2, with D possibly being TRBD2 (6 bases). CDR3 length equals 17 residues. Deletions cut 1 base from V and 0 bases from J, with 12 bases between. Looked up from germline, CDR1 is MGHRA and CDR2 is YSYEKL. The CDR3 spells CASSQVVASANTGELFF. The CDR3, as DNA: TGCGCCAGCAGCCAAGTCGTAGCTAGCGCGAACACCGGGGAGCTGTTTTTT.

This chain joins TRBV7-2 and TRBJ2-5; 7 nucleotides agree with TRBD2. The CDR3 totals 14 residues. Germline assignment: CDR1 SGHTA and CDR2 FQGNSA. The J segment lost 5 bases and the V segment lost 1 base, leaving 4 bases of the junction unmatched. The CDR3 DNA reads as TGTGCCAGCAGCTTAGATACTAGCGAGGAGACCCAGTACTTC. Protein: CASSLDTSEETQYF.

This clone was observed once. The chain has TRBV4-3 and TRBJ2-2, with 7 bases aligning to TRBD1. Per germline, CDR1 LGHNA and CDR2 YSLEER. With 0 bases clipped from V and 5 bases from J, the junction kept 9 bases outside the gene matches. The CDR3 contains 17 residues. This chain's CDR3 is CASSQDPPGGETGELFF. CDR3 coding DNA: TGCGCCAGCAGCCAAGACCCGCCAGGGGGTGAGACCGGGGAGCTGTTTTTT.

This CDR3 is CASSLTISAYEQYF. DNA for the CDR3: TGTGCCAGCAGTTTAACTATCTCGGCCTACGAGCAGTACTTC. The J gene is TRBJ2-7, the V gene TRBV27; D uncertain. Germline loops: CDR1 MNHEY, CDR2 SMNVEV (reference sequence). Trimming took 2 bases from V and 2 from J, leaving 10 bases between them. This CDR3 is built from 14 residues.

In the case of this clone: The sample contains more than one DNA sequence encoding this CDR3. This chain joins TRBV19 and TRBJ2-7; D not resolved. V was clipped by 3 bases and J by 0 bases, with 9 bases between them. The CDR3 consists of 14 residues. Germline assignment: CDR1 LNHDA and CDR2 SQIVND (reference sequence). This chain's CDR3 is CASSILGNSYEQYF. The CDR3 nucleotides read TGTGCCAGTAGTATTCTCGGAAACTCCTACGAGCAGTACTTC.

This clone has only one observation. At the DNA level, this CDR3 is encoded by other sequences in the same sample as well. V and J are TRBV7-9 and TRBJ2-1; no definite D call. The CDR3 is 12 residues long. V was pared by 1 base and J by 9 bases, with 7 bases between. Germline V gene data show CDR1 as SEHNR and CDR2 as FQNEAQ (reference sequence). CDR3 residues: CASSLGGGEQFF. DNA for the CDR3: TGTGCCAGCAGCTTAGGTGGCGGTGAGCAGTTCTTC.

This clone was seen only once. This sequence joins TRBV9 and TRBJ2-5; 9 positions agree with TRBD2. Trimming took 0 bases from V and 5 from J; bases not matched to a gene: 11. From germline, CDR1 is SGDLS and CDR2 YYNGEE. This CDR3 spans 17 amino acids. DNA for the CDR3: TGTGCCAGCAGCGTAGAGGGGAGGTTAGCGGGAGCTGAGACCCAGTACTTC. The encoded protein is CASSVEGRLAGAETQYF.

The genes are TRBV7-9 and TRBJ1-2; 8 nucleotides match TRBD1. The CDR3 has 15 amino acids. V gave up 5 bases and J gave up 3 bases; unmatched junction bases: 8. Germline CDR1 SEHNR, CDR2 FQNEAQ (reference sequence). The CDR3 sequence: CASSDSRQGYYGYTF. CDR3 DNA sequence: TGTGCCAGCAGCGACAGTCGACAGGGGTACTATGGCTACACCTTC. Looking up the rest from reference TRBV7-9 and TRBJ1-2 gives the full variable domain: DTGVSQNPRHKITKRGQNVTFRCDPISEHNRLYWYRQTLGQGPEFLTYFQNEAQLEKSRLLSDRFSAERPKGSFSTLEIQRTEQGDSAMYLCASSDSRQGYYGYTFGSGTRLTVV.

V is TRBV2 and J is TRBJ2-7; 7 bases agree with TRBD1. CDR3 length: 12 residues. Germline values: CDR1 SNHLY, CDR2 FYNNEI. Trimming removed 9 bases from V and 4 bases from J; junction bases left unmatched: 6. For the CDR3, the DNA is TGTGCCAGAGGGGACAGAAGTTACGAGCAGTACTTC. Translation gives CARGDRSYEQYF.

The chain uses TRBV27 and TRBJ2-1, with D perhaps assigned TRBD1 or TRBD2 (5 bases each). Germline-derived CDR1 and CDR2 are MNHEY and SMNVEV (reference sequence). V was shortened by 8 bases and J by 7 bases, with 21 bases between the two germline ends. The CDR3 is 15 residues long. The CDR3 nucleotides read TGTGCCAGCCACGGGGCCCTAGTATTTGGTAATGAGCAGTTCTTC. It encodes CASHGALVFGNEQFF.